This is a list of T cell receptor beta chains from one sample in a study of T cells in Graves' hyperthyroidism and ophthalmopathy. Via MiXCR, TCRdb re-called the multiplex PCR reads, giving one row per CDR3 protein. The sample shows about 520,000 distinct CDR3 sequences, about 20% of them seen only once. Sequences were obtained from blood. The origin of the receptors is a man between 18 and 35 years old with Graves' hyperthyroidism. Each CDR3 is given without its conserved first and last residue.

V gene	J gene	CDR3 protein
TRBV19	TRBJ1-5	AGGTGVVQPQH
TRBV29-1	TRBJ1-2	SVAFWAGGLLYGYT
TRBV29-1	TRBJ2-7	SAGQGVYEQY
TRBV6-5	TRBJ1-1	ASSYGRVATEAF
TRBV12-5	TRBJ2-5	ASGPYRQGGETQY
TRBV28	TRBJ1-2	ASTPAPTTYGYT
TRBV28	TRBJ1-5	ASSLTGATQPQH
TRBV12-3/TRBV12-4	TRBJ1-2	ASTRQGLGYT
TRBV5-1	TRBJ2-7	ASSLRQEDEQY
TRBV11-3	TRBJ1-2	ASSLGLGSYGYT
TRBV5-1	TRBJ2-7	ASKQGFEQY
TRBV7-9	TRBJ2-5	ASSPRTSGGETQY
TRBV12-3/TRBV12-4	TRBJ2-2	ASTQDRATGELF
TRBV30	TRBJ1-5	AWSVRFRGENQPQH
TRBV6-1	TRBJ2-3	ASTPTSGGADTQY
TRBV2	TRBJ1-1	ASIWGVDTEAF
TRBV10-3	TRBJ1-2	AIIPKY
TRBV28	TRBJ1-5	ASSPFFGLLSNQPQH
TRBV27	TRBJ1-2	ASSLSAGTGEYYGYT
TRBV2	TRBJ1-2	ASGTGPVYGYT
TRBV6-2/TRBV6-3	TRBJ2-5	ASSYYGSGRMAQY
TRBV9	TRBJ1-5	ASSAGLGQPQH
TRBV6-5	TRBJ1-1	ASSFPRGQGNTEAF
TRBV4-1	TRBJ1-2	ASSQASGTGYGYT
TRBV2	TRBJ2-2	ASRPTGTGGAGLF
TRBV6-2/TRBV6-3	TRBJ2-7	ASYNRGESRSYEQY
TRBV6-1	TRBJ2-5	ASSDGQGTGETQY
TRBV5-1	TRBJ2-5	ASSLVAEYQETQY
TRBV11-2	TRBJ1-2	ASSWGTVGGSGGYT
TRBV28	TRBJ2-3	ASSGQGFGAAVRLDTQY
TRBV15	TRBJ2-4	ATSREVQY
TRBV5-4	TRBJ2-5	ASSLRGSYQETQY
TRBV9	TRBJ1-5	ASSVGGDGQPPH
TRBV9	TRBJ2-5	ASSAGGGLYTQETQY
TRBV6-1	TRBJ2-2	ASTRPSGGHGELF
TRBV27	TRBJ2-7	ASRKSGSLREQY
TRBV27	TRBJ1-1	ASSPLGINTEAF
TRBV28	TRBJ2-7	ASSAGLDYEQY
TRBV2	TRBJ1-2	ASSGGRGNLGSYT
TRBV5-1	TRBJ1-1	ASSLRGYNTEAF
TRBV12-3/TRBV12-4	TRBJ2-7	ASSPGTSGSREQY
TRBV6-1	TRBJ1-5	ASSEVEYSNQPQH
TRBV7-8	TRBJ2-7	ASSWSGQGLYEQY
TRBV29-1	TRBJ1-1	SVDPGDRPSTEAF
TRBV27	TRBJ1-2	ASSFGQGQYGYT
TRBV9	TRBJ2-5	ASSVGLAGMSETQY
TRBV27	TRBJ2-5	ASSSPGQTLQETQY
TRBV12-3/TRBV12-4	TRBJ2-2	ASSRSTGELF
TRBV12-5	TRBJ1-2	ASGLAGRILYGYT
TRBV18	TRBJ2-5	ASSGTEQETQY
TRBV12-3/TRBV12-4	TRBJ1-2	ASSTSGVPGYT
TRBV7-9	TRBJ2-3	ASQSERYTDTQY
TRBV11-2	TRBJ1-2	ASSSTPPGHKGGGYT
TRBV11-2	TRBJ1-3	ASSLGSPGNTIY
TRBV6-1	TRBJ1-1	ASSAMLNTEAF
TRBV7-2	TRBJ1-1	ASSFPERQGFEAF